The T cell receptor (beta chain) described here comes from a study of graft-versus-host responses after intestinal transplantation. Graft samples were processed, releasing intraepithelial and lamina propria lymphocytes. Generated by immunoSEQ multiplex PCR, the TCRdb table keeps only in-frame clones and is missing some. The data show some 13,000 clones, around two thirds seen once. Looked up from germline, CDR1 is SGHAT and CDR2 is FQNNGV. V lost 3 bases and J lost 6, with 9 bases in between. The CDR3 runs 12 residues. The starting material was ileum tissue, obtained 16 days after intestinal transplant. The J gene is TRBJ2-7, the V gene TRBV11-2; D is unresolved. The TCR was taken from a human patient who received an intestinal transplant, so some T cells may come from the graft donor. CDR3 sequence (DNA): TGTGCCAGCAGCTTCCTAACTACCGAGCAGTACTTC. Amino acid sequence: CASSFLTTEQYF.